The clone carrying this TCR beta chain was recorded a few times. This record belongs to a study of Graves' ophthalmopathy and Graves' hyperthyroidism. For repertoire sequencing, the TCR beta CDR3 regions were amplified from RNA transcripts. Scientists carried out first-round RT-PCR using HTBI primers and then a second-round multiplex PCR. TCRdb processed the multiplex PCR reads anew with MiXCR; each CDR3 protein has one entry. The sample includes around 660,000 distinct CDR3 sequences, roughly 39% of them seen just once. V gave up 3 bases and J gave up 0 bases, with 15 bases separating them. This CDR3 is built from 17 residues.

The sequenced material came from peripheral blood. The sequence came from an adult man with Graves' ophthalmopathy. The chain joins TRBV12-3 or TRBV12-4 to TRBJ1-5; D perhaps matches TRBD1 (5 bases). The DNA of the CDR3 is TGTGCCAGCAGTTTCCAAAACGGGGCAGATAGCAATCAGCCCCAGCATTTT. Its protein product is CASSFQNGADSNQPQHF.